This T cell receptor beta chain was sequenced in a study of cytomegalovirus exposure and HLA in healthy donors. Study conclusions and caveats: Using a false discovery rate of 0.05, a later analysis showed that 16,951 TCR beta sequences were associated with HLA alleles. In vitro experiments confirmed that three CMV-associated chains were specific for CMV antigens. Reports showed the classifier diagnosing cytomegalovirus status with high specificity and sensitivity.

Vbeta (60) and Jbeta (13) primers were used in the PCR. The protocol was immunoSEQ multiplex PCR, while the TCRdb copy is restricted to in-frame clones and leaves out a portion. This sample yields 100,000 to 120,000 clones, of which around 86% are seen a single time; 6% to 8% belongs to the top ten. The CDR3 has 14 residues. Per germline, CDR1 MDHEN and CDR2 SYDVKM. V was trimmed by 8 bases and J by 0 bases, leaving 14 bases between them. A word on this clone: Its specificity is not known.

J is TRBJ2-7 and V is TRBV28, with D possibly being TRBD1 (6 bases). The sequenced sample was PBMCs. The TCR sequence derives from a young man in good health and CMV-seropositive. The CDR3 loop reads CASAVPDSSYEQYF. The CDR3, as DNA: TGTGCCAGCGCAGTTCCGGACAGCTCCTACGAGCAGTACTTC.